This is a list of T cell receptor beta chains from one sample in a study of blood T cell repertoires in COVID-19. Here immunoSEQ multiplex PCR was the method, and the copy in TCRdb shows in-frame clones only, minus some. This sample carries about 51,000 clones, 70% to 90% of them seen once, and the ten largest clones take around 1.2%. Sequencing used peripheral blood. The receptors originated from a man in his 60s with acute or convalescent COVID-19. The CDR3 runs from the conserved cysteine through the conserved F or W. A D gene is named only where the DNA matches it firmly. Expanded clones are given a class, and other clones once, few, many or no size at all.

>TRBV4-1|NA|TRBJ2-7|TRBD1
CASSQETGGKYF
TGCGCCAGCAGCCAAGAGACAGGGGGGAAGTACTTC
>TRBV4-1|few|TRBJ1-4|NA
CASSQDRGRGYEKLFF
TGCGCCAGCAGCCAAGATCGGGGGAGGGGATATGAAAAACTGTTTTTT
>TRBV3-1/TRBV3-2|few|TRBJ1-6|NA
CASSQDGVSNSPLHF
TGTGCCAGCAGCCAAGACGGCGTTAGCAATTCACCCCTCCACTTT
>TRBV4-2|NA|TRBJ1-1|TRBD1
CASSLPDRDAFF
TGTGCCAGCAGCCTCCCGGACAGGGACGCTTTCTTT
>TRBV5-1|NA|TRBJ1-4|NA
CASSLDAGSRTNEKLFF
TGCGCCAGCAGCTTGGACGCGGGGTCACGCACTAATGAAAAACTGTTTTTT
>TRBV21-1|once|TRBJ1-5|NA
CASNHIPGRPLTLRYFPVQPQHF
TGTGCCAGCAACCACATCCCAGGTCGTCCCTTAACCTTACGCTACTTCCCCGTACAGCCCCAGCATTTT
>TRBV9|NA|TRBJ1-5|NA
CASSVDAGDQPQHF
TGTGCCAGCAGCGTAGACGCAGGGGATCAGCCCCAGCATTTT
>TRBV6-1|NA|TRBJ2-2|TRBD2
CASSEAWAGRANTGELFF
TGTGCCAGCAGTGAAGCTTGGGCAGGGAGGGCGAACACCGGGGAGCTGTTTTTT
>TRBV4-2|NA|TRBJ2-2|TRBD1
CASSQDRGRTGELFF
TGTGCCAGCAGCCAGGACAGGGGCCGGACCGGGGAGCTGTTTTTT
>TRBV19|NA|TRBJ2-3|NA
CASRTTKTDTQYF
TGTGCCAGTAGAACAACGAAAACAGATACGCAGTATTTT
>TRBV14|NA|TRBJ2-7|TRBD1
CASSRRTGGFSYEQYF
TGTGCCAGCAGCCGCCGGACAGGGGGTTTTTCCTACGAGCAGTACTTC
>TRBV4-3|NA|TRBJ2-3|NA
CASSQDWIPGAQYF
TGCGCCAGCAGCCAAGATTGGATACCAGGTGCGCAGTATTTT
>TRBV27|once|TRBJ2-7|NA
CASSSPRGGYEQYF
TGTGCCAGCAGTTCCCCCCGGGGAGGCTACGAGCAGTACTTC
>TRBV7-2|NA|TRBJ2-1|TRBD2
CASSWTSGGGNEQFF
TGTGCCAGCAGCTGGACTAGCGGGGGTGGGAATGAGCAGTTCTTC
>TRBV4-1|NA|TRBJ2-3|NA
CASSPPSTDTQYF
TGCGCCAGCAGCCCCCCGTCCACAGATACGCAGTATTTT
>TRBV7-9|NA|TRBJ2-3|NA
CASSLAGGTPTDTQYF
TGTGCCAGCAGCTTAGCGGGTGGGACACCCACAGATACGCAGTATTTT
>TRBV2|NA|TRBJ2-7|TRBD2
CASTLAGAEQYF
TGTGCCAGCACTTTAGCGGGAGCCGAGCAGTACTTC
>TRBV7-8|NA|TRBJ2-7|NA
CASSQGQLYEQYF
TGTGCCAGCAGCCAAGGACAGCTCTACGAGCAGTACTTC
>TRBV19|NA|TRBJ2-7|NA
CASSVFSHRGGKRSYEQYF
TGTGCCAGTAGTGTATTCAGCCACAGGGGGGGAAAAAGGTCCTACGAGCAGTACTTC
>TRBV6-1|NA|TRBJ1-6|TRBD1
CASSEGTGGRSPLHF
TGTGCCAGCAGTGAAGGGACAGGGGGCCGTTCACCCCTCCACTTT
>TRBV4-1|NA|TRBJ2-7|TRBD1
CASSRTGTESYEQYF
TGCGCCAGCAGCCGGACCGGGACAGAATCCTACGAGCAGTACTTC
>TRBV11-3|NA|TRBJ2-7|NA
CASSYTGAGRINHYEQYF
TGTGCCAGCAGCTACACAGGGGCGGGACGCATAAACCACTACGAGCAGTACTTC
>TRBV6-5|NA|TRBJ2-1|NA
CASSYLTSTVHEQFF
TGTGCCAGCAGTTACCTCACATCGACAGTCCATGAGCAGTTCTTC